This T cell receptor beta chain was sequenced for a study of CD8 T cells in Susac syndrome. Study conclusions and caveats: The study conceded that relatively few individuals underwent its TCR sequencing and HLA analysis.

In regard to this clonotype: Its antigen is undetermined.

Roughly 0.45 to 1 ug RNA was reverse transcribed with random hexamers. immunoSEQ multiplex PCR amplified TCR beta CDR3 across 54 Vbeta, 13 Jbeta. Each CDR3 protein is one row after TCRdb ran MiXCR on the immunoSEQ multiplex PCR reads. The sample comprises about 200,000 distinct CDR3 sequences, roughly 96% of which are singletons, and 0.085% to 0.095% rests with the top ten. The T cells that were sequenced for TCR beta were CD8+ and CD4+ cells from blood. Bulk CD8+ and CD4+ cells came from magnetic negative isolation; CD8+ TEMRA by FACS. CDR1 is DFQATT, CDR2 SNEGSKA, per germline (reference sequence). This CDR3 has 14 residues. Trimming took off 6 bases at V and 10 bases at J, with 19 bases between the two ends.

This receptor was taken from a human donor with multiple sclerosis. The sequenced material came from CD4+ T cells from PBMCs. The chain is built from TRBV20-1 and TRBJ1-6; tentative D call: TRBD1 (5 bases). CDR3 amino acids: CSAKFGGRHSPLHF. CDR3 coding DNA: TGCAGTGCCAAGTTCGGGGGTCGGCACTCACCCCTCCACTTT.